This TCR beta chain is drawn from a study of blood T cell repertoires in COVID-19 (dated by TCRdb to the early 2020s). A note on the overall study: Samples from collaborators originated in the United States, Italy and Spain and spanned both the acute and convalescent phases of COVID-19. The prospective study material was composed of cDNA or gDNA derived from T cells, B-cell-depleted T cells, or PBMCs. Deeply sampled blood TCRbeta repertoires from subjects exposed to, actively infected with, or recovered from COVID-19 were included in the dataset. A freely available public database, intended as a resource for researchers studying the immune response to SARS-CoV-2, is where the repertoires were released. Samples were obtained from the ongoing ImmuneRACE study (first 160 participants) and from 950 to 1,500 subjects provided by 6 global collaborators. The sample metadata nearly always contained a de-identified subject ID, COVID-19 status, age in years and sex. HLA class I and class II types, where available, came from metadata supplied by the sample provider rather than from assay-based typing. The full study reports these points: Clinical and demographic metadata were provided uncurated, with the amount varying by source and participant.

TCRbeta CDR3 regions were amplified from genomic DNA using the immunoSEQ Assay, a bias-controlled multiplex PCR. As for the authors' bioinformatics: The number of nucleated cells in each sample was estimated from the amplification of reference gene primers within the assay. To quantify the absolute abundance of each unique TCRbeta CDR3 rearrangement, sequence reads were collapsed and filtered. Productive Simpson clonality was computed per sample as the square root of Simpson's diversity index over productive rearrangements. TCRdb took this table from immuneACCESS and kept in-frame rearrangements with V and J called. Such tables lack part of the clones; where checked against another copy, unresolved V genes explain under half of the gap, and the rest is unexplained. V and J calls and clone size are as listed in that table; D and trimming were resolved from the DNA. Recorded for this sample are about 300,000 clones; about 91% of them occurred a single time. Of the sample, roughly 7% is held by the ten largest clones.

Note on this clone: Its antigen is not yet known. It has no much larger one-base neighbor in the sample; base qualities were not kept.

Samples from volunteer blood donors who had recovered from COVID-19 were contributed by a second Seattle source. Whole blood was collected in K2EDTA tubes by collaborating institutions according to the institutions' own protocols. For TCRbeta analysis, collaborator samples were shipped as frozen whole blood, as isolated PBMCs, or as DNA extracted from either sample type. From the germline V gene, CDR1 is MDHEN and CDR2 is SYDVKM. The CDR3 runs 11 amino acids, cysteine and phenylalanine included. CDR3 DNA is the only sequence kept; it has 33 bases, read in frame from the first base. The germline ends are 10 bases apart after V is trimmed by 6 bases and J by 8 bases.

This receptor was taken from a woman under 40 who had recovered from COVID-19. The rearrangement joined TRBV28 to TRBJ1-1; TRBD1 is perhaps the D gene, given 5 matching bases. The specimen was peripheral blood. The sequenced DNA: TGTGCCAGCAGATCCGGGGGAGAAGCTTTCTTT. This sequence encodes CASRSGGEAFF.